This T cell receptor beta chain derives from a study of blood T cell repertoires in COVID-19. Study-level background: Some COVID-19 samples were acute and others convalescent; all came from the United States, Italy and Spain. In each case, the material was cDNA or gDNA derived from T cells, B-cell-depleted T cells, or PBMCs.

This CDR3 has 17 amino acids. Germline V gene sequence: CDR1 SGHAT, CDR2 FQNNGV. The V gene end was trimmed by 1 base and the J gene end by 1 base; junction bases not matched to a gene: 8. As handled by the study authors: Estimates of nucleated cell counts were drawn from the amplification of reference gene primers. Here immunoSEQ multiplex PCR was the method, and the copy in TCRdb shows in-frame clones only, minus some. That table is the source of V, J and clone size, and D and trimming were worked out from the DNA. The data show over 55,000 clones, with around nine tenths seen just once and 7% to 9.5% held by the top ten.

V and J are TRBV11-2 and TRBJ2-7, with 9 bases identical to TRBD1. Sample: peripheral blood. The clonotype originates from a human donor in a cohort sampled during active COVID-19. DNA of the CDR3: TGTGCCAGCAGCTTAGTGAAGGGACAGGGCCCTTCCTACGAGCAGTACTTC. This encodes CASSLVKGQGPSYEQYF. The full variable domain, completed using reference TRBV11-2 and TRBJ2-7, is EAGVAQSPRYKIIEKRQSVAFWCNPISGHATLYWYQQILGQGPKLLIQFQNNGVVDDSQLPKDRFSAERLKGVDSTLKIQPAKLEDSAVYLCASSLVKGQGPSYEQYFGPGTRLTVT.